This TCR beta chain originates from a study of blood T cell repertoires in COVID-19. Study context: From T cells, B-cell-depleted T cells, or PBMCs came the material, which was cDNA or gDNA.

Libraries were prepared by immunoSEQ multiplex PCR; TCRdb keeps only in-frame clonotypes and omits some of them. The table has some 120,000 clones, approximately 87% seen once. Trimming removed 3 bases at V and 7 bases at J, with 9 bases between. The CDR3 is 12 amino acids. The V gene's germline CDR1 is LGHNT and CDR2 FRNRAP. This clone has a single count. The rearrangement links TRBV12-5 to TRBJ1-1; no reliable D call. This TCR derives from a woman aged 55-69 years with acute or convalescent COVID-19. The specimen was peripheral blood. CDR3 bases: TGTGCTAGTGGTTTCTCCACAGTTGAAGCTTTCTTT. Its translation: CASGFSTVEAFF.